A selection of T cell receptor beta chains follows, all from one sample in a study of beta chain features in type 1 diabetes. The table came from immunoSEQ multiplex PCR; TCRdb's copy has only in-frame clones and leaves some out. The data show hundreds of thousands of clones, roughly 12% seen once. The sequencing input was naive CD4+ T cells from blood. These receptors all come from a man between 18 and 29 years old in good health. Each CDR3 is given with its conserved first and last residue. The D gene is left open where the match is weak. Only some rows state a clone size, as once, few, many or a class for expanded clones.

D,size,V,J,CDR3,DNA
-,-,TRBV5-4,TRBJ2-2,CASSLSVHATGELFF,TGTGCCAGCAGCTTATCGGTCCACGCCACCGGGGAGCTGTTTTTT
TRBD2,-,TRBV7-9,TRBJ2-7,CASTMGTSGDEQYF,TGTGCCAGCACGATGGGGACTAGCGGAGACGAGCAGTACTTC
TRBD1,few,TRBV27,TRBJ2-7,CASSPRGQGAGEQYF,TGTGCCAGCAGTCCGCGGGGACAGGGGGCTGGCGAGCAGTACTTC
TRBD1,-,TRBV7-7,TRBJ2-1,CASSVGTGVNEQFF,TGTGCTAGCAGCGTCGGGACAGGGGTCAATGAGCAGTTCTTC
TRBD2,few,TRBV4-2,TRBJ2-2,CASSQMRGTSGSRGTGELFF,TGTGCCAGCAGCCAGATGCGTGGGACTAGCGGGAGTCGCGGCACCGGGGAGCTGTTTTTT
TRBD2,-,TRBV30,TRBJ2-3,CAWSAGGTQYF,TGTGCCTGGAGTGCCGGGGGGACGCAGTATTTT
-,-,TRBV7-8,TRBJ1-6,CASSSYNSPLHF,TGTGCCAGCAGCTCATATAATTCACCCCTCCACTTT
-,few,TRBV7-2,TRBJ2-1,CASLHSGLRYNEQFF,TGTGCCAGCCTTCACAGCGGGCTTCGCTACAATGAGCAGTTCTTC
TRBD2,few,TRBV4-3,TRBJ2-5,CASSQGLAQETQYF,TGCGCCAGCAGCCAAGGACTAGCCCAAGAGACCCAGTACTTC
TRBD2,-,TRBV5-1,TRBJ2-7,CASSGGAGGYEQYF,TGCGCCAGCAGCGGAGGAGCGGGAGGCTACGAGCAGTACTTC
TRBD2,-,TRBV7-3,TRBJ2-7,CASSSGTSVYEQYF,TGTGCCAGCAGCTCGGGGACTAGCGTCTACGAGCAGTACTTC
TRBD1,few,TRBV2,TRBJ1-6,CASSPGDRANSPLHF,TGTGCCAGCAGTCCGGGAGACAGGGCTAATTCACCCCTCCACTTT
TRBD1,few,TRBV7-3,TRBJ2-3,CASSLSGTGVDTQYF,TGTGCCAGCAGTTTATCCGGGACAGGGGTTGATACGCAGTATTTT
-,few,TRBV5-1,TRBJ2-3,CASSFDRITDTQYF,TGCGCCAGCAGCTTCGACAGAATCACAGATACGCAGTATTTT